Listed here is a single T cell receptor (beta chain). This entry is derived from a study of cytomegalovirus exposure and HLA in healthy donors. Primers: 60 Vbeta forward and 13 Jbeta reverse. Using immunoSEQ multiplex PCR, the repertoire was profiled, and TCRdb retains in-frame clones only, with some absent. The data show roughly 100,000 clones, 78% seen once. From germline, CDR1 is LNHDA and CDR2 SQIVND (reference sequence). The CDR3 loop spans 13 amino acids. V was cut by 0 bases and J by 11 bases, with 12 bases left in between. Input material: PBMCs. The V call is TRBV19, the J call TRBJ2-3; D uncertain. The TCR was taken from a man aged 25 to 40 in good health and CMV-seronegative. The chain's CDR3 is CASSIDPGLKQYF. CDR3 coding DNA: TGTGCCAGTAGTATAGATCCCGGGTTGAAGCAGTATTTT.